Here is one T cell receptor (beta chain) with its context. TCRdb re-called the 5' RACE reads; every CDR3 protein appears as one record, without DNA. Recorded here are a few hundred thousand distinct CDR3 sequences; the top ten clones represent 2% to 3%. This entry comes from a study of monozygotic twins with inflammatory bowel disease. The CDR3 is made up of 18 amino acids. The germline V gene encodes CDR1 KGHSH and CDR2 LQKENI. Specimen: blood. The chain recombines TRBV18 with TRBJ2-7; TCRdb proposes TRBD1, but this gene call is untestable without DNA. The sequence was collected from a human donor with ulcerative colitis or Crohn's disease, or a healthy co-twin of an affected twin (not recorded which). The CDR3 reads CASSLKSSTGSILYEQYF.